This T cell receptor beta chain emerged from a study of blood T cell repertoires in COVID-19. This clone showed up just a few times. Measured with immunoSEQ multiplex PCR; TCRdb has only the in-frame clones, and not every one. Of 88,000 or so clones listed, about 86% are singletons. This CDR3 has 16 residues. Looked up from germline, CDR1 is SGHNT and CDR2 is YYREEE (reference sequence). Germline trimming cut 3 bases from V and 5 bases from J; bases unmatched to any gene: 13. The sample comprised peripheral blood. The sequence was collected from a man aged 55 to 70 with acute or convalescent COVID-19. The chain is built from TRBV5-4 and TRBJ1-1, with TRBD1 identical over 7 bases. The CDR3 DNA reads TGTGCCAGCAGCTGGTACAGGGGTGCGGGAAAAACTGAAGCTTTCTTT. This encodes CASSWYRGAGKTEAFF. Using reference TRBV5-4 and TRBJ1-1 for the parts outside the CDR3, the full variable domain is ETGVTQSPTHLIKTRGQQVTLRCSSQSGHNTVSWYQQALGQGPQFIFQYYREEENGRGNFPPRFSGLQFPNYSSELNVNALELDDSALYLCASSWYRGAGKTEAFFGQGTRLTVV.